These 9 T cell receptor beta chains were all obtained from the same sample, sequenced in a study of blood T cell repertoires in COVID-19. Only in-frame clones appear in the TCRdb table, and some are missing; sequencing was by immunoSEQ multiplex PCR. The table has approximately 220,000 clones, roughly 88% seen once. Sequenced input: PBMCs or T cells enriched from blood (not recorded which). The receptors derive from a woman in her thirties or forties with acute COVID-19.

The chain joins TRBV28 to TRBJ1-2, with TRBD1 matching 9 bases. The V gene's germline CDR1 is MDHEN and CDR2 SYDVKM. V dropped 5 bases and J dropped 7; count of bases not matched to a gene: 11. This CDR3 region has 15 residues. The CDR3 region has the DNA TGTGCCAGCAGTCCCCTCGGGACAGGGCTTGGTGGCTACACCTTC. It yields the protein CASSPLGTGLGGYTF.

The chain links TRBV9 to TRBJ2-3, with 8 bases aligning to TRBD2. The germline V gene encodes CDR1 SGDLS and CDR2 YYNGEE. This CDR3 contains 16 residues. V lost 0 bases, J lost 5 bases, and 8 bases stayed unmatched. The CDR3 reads CASSVAPAGDLDTQYF. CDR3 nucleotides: TGTGCCAGCAGCGTAGCTCCAGCGGGGGATTTAGATACGCAGTATTTT.

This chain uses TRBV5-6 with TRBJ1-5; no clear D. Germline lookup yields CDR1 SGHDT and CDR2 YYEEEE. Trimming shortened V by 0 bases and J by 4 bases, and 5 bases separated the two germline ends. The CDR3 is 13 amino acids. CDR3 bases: TGTGCCAGCAGCTTGGGCGTAAATCAGCCCCAGCATTTT. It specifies CASSLGVNQPQHF.

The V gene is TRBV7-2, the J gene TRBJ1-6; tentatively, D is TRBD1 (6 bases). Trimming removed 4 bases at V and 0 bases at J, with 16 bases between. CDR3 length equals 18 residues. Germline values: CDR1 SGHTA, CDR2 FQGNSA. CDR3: CASSSTPGHGSYNSPLHF. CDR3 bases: TGTGCCAGCAGCTCGACCCCGGGACATGGCTCCTATAATTCACCCCTCCACTTT.

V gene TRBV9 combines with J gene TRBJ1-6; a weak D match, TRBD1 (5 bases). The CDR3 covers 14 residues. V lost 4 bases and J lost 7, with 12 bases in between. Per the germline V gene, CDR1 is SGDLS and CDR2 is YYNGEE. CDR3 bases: TGTGCCAGCAGCACCCCGGGGGACAATTCACCCCTCCACTTT. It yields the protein CASSTPGDNSPLHF.

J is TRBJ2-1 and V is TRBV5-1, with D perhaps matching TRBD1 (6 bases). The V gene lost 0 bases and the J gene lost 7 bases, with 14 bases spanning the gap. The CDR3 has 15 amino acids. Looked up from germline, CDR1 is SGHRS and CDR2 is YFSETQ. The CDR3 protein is CASSLESRTENEQFF. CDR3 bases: TGCGCCAGCAGCTTGGAATCAAGGACAGAAAATGAGCAGTTCTTC.

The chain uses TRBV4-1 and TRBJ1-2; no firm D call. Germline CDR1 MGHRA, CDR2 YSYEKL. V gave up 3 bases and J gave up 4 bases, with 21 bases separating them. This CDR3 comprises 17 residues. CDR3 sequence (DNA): TGCGCCAGCAGCCAGATTGCACTGAAGGGTGCGGGCTATGGCTACACCTTC. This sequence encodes CASSQIALKGAGYGYTF.

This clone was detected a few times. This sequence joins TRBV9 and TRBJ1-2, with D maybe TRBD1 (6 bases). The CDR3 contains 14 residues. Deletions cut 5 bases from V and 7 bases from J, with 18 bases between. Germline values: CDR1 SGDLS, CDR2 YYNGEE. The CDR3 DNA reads TGTGCCAGCAGTGCCACTAATACCAGGGGTGGCTACACCTTC. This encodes CASSATNTRGGYTF.

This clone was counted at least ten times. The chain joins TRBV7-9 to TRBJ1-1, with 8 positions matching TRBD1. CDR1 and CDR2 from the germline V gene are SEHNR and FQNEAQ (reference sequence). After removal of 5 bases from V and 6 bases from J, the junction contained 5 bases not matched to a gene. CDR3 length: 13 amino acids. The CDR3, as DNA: TGTGCCAGCAGCACCCGACAGGGGTCTGAAGCTTTCTTT. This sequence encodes CASSTRQGSEAFF.